Shown below are 17 T cell receptor beta chains from a single sample sequenced in a study of read filtering for tumor transcriptome and immune sequencing. From about 400 ng of RNA, a library with molecular barcoded alpha/delta and beta/gamma adaptors was made. One entry per CDR3 protein results from TCRdb running MiXCR on the reads. Here the sample spans 14,000 to 15,000 distinct CDR3 sequences, roughly 22% being singletons. Specimen: a population of CD138-negative cells sorted from bone marrow. The receptors stem from a donor aged 40 or older with multiple myeloma.

This clonotype was seen a single time. A read error may explain this, as a much larger clone is one base away. The rearrangement joins TRBV27 to TRBJ2-2; weak D call: TRBD2 (5 bases). Trimming removed 6 bases at V and 3 bases at J, with 11 bases between. The germline gives CDR1 MNHEY, CDR2 SMNVEV (reference sequence). The CDR3 has 14 amino acids. CDR3: CASRRGPDTGELFF. The CDR3 DNA follows: TGTGCCAGCAGGAGAGGGCCAGACACCGGGGAGCTGTTTTTT.

This clonotype was seen more than once but under ten times. The rearrangement links TRBV27 to TRBJ2-5, with a possible D match to TRBD2 (5 bases). This CDR3 has 15 amino acids. The germline V gene encodes CDR1 MNHEY and CDR2 SMNVEV (reference sequence). Trimming cost V 6 bases and J 7 bases, with 21 bases left between them. The CDR3 nucleotides are TGTGCCAGCAGACCCCGAACCGGGGAAGGTACGACCCAGTACTTC. Its protein product is CASRPRTGEGTTQYF.

The chain's CDR3 is CASSLDLRAAYEQYF. The DNA for the CDR3 is TGTGCCAGCAGCTTGGATTTGCGGGCAGCCTACGAGCAGTACTTC. The rearrangement uses TRBV5-5 and TRBJ2-7, with D maybe TRBD2 (5 bases). CDR1 SGHKS and CDR2 YYEKEE come from the germline V gene (reference sequence). V lost 0 bases, J lost 2 bases, and 12 bases lay in between. CDR3 size: 15 residues.

Ten or more counts support this clonotype. This chain uses TRBV20-1 with TRBJ1-1, with D possibly matching TRBD1 (5 bases). CDR1 DFQATT and CDR2 SNEGSKA come from the germline V gene (reference sequence). The CDR3 loop spans 15 amino acids. V shed 2 bases and J shed 0 bases, with 13 bases lying between them. DNA of the CDR3: TGCAGTGCTAGACCACGACAGAAAATGAACACTGAAGCTTTCTTT. It specifies CSARPRQKMNTEAFF.

The sample holds many counts of this clonotype. The chain is built from TRBV29-1 and TRBJ2-6, with D hard to call. Between the trimmed V and J ends, which lost 4 bases and 0 bases, there was a span of 13 bases. This CDR3 has 16 residues. Germline V gene lookup returns CDR1 SQVTM and CDR2 ANQGSEA. The CDR3, as DNA: TGCAGCGTTGTTTCCGTTTTGGGCTCTGGGGCCAACGTCCTGACTTTC. It specifies CSVVSVLGSGANVLTF.

This clonotype has ten or more counts. The junction shows a germline mismatch at one end, possibly a read error. The gene calls are TRBV7-2 and TRBJ1-5; perhaps TRBD1 as D (6 bases). Germline V gene data show CDR1 as SGHTA and CDR2 as FQGNSA. The CDR3 has 13 amino acids. CDR3 DNA: TGTGCCAGCAGCCCTGACCGGGACACGGTAACCTTTTTT. Its translation: CASSPDRDTVTFF. The full variable domain, rest sourced from reference TRBV7-2 and TRBJ1-5, is GAGVSQSPSNKVTEKGKDVELRCDPISGHTALYWYRQSLGQGLEFLIYFQGNSAPDKSGLPSDRFSAERTGGSVSTLTIQRTQQEDSAVYLCASSPDRDTVTFFGDGTRLSIL.

This clonotype came up many times. Its ends do not fully match the called genes, so a read error is possible. The chain uses TRBV7-9 and TRBJ1-1; unclear D gene. This CDR3 spans 13 amino acids. Germline CDR1 SEHNR, CDR2 FQNEAQ (reference sequence). CDR3 in amino acids: CASSLDPNAEAFF. The CDR3 nucleotides are TGTGCCAGCAGCCTCGACCCGAACGCTGAAGCTTTCTTT.

This clonotype was detected ten times or more. J is TRBJ2-1 and V is TRBV21-1; the DNA was not compared with TRBD2, the D call given in the table. TRBV21-1 corresponds to a pseudogene. This CDR3 has 19 residues. The CDR3 reads CASSKPRADLITPYNEQFF. CDR3 nucleotide sequence: TGTGCCAGCAGCAAGCCTCGAGCGGATCTTATTACGCCCTACAATGAGCAGTTCTTC.

This clonotype was detected ten times or more. J is TRBJ2-7 and V is TRBV10-3, with TRBD2 identical over 7 bases. CDR3 size: 14 residues. V lost 4 bases, J lost 2 bases, and 5 bases stayed unmatched. Germline V gives CDR1 ENHRY, CDR2 SYGVKD. Written as DNA, the CDR3 is TGTGCCATCAGTGTTCTTGGACTAGCCTACGAGCAGTACTTC. It yields the protein CAISVLGLAYEQYF.

Sample share makes this clonotype medium-sized. CDR3 sequence reads: CASSHYGQANEQFF. Here the CDR3 DNA reads TGCGCCAGCAGCCATTATGGACAAGCCAATGAGCAGTTCTTC. The chain couples TRBV4-1 to TRBJ2-1, with D perhaps matching TRBD1 (5 bases). CDR3 length equals 14 residues. V lost 3 bases and J 6 bases, leaving 12 bases between the germline ends. Germline-derived CDR1 and CDR2 are MGHRA and YSYEKL.

This clonotype was counted only a few times. The V gene is TRBV5-1, the J gene TRBJ1-1; D ambiguous. Germline CDR1 and CDR2: SGHRS and YFSETQ. The CDR3 runs to 14 residues. V lost 3 bases to trimming and J lost 4 bases, with 13 bases between them. CDR3 sequence reads: CASSSGQLGTEAFF. Here the CDR3 DNA reads TGCGCCAGCAGCTCCGGCCAGTTGGGCACTGAAGCTTTCTTT.

Many counts were recorded for this clonotype. The chain has TRBV6-5 and TRBJ2-1; possibly TRBD2 for D (6 bases). Germline values: CDR1 MNHEY, CDR2 SVGAGI. The V and J ends lost 8 bases and 7 bases respectively, with 21 bases between them. The CDR3 covers 15 residues. The CDR3 nucleotides read TGTGCCAGCGCCGGGAGACTAAAAAGTAAAAATGAGCAGTTCTTC. Translating gives CASAGRLKSKNEQFF.

In regard to this clonotype: The junction and the germline gene differ at one end; a read error may be behind it. This chain connects TRBV4-1 to TRBJ2-1; either TRBD1 or TRBD2 may supply D (5 bases each). Germline V gives CDR1 MGHRA, CDR2 YSYEKL. This CDR3 region has 13 residues. This chain's CDR3 is CASSLREYNAQFF. The CDR3 DNA reads as TGCGCCAGCAGCCTCAGGGAGTACAATGCGCAGTTCTTC.

As to this clonotype: This may be a read error: a much more frequent sequence differs by one nucleotide. V and J are TRBV24-1 and TRBJ2-5; 11 nucleotides align to TRBD1. V was pared by 4 bases and J by 9 bases, with 9 bases of the junction left unmatched. The CDR3 spans 15 residues. Germline values: CDR1 KGHDR, CDR2 SFDVKD. CDR3 amino acids: CATSEGTGGSEAQYF. The CDR3, as DNA: TGTGCCACCAGTGAGGGGACAGGGGGTTCGGAGGCCCAGTACTTC.

This clonotype was seen at least ten times. The V gene is TRBV2, the J gene TRBJ2-1; maybe TRBD1 (7 bases). Germline lookup yields CDR1 SNHLY and CDR2 FYNNEI. The V and J ends lost 4 bases and 6 bases respectively, with 10 bases between them. CDR3 length: 13 amino acids. In DNA, the CDR3 is TGTGCCAGCAGTGGGAGGGGGCTCAATGAGCAGTTCTTC. It is translated as CASSGRGLNEQFF.

The table lists this clonotype with many counts. The chain joins TRBV20-1 to TRBJ2-7; 12 bases map to TRBD2. Germline CDR1 reads DFQATT; CDR2 reads SNEGSKA (reference sequence). The CDR3 length is 15 residues. The V gene end was trimmed by 3 bases and the J gene end by 1 base; junction bases not matched to a gene: 4. Here the CDR3 DNA reads TGCAGTGCTAGCAAACTAGCGGGAGGTTCCTACGAGCAGTACTTC. It translates to CSASKLAGGSYEQYF.

This clonotype was seen more than once but under ten times. V usage is TRBV27 and J usage is TRBJ2-5; 7 bases match TRBD2. Trimming took 10 bases from V and 2 from J; bases not matched to a gene: 10. CDR3 length: 14 amino acids. Germline CDR1 reads MNHEY; CDR2 reads SMNVEV (reference sequence). The CDR3 DNA sequence: TGTGCCACGGGAGGTGACAGCCGACAAGAGACCCAGTACTTC. It codes for CATGGDSRQETQYF.